This is a list of T cell receptor beta chains from one sample in a study of lymphopenia after photon versus proton radiotherapy. The repertoire was sequenced with immunoSEQ multiplex PCR; TCRdb's copy has only in-frame clones and lacks some. The table includes fewer than 25,000 clones, approximately 88% detected once. The source material was peripheral blood, sampled from a patient treated with photon-based radiotherapy. Receptor source: a man aged 40-50 years with gastric cancer. The CDR3 runs from the conserved cysteine through the conserved F or W. A D gene is named only where the DNA matches it firmly. Size is omitted from some rows. Given values are once, few, many or a class for expanded clones.

>NA|TRBV5-6|TRBJ1-2|NA
CASSPGGGPLNYGYTF
TGTGCCAGCAGCCCCGGAGGGGGGCCTTTAAACTATGGCTACACCTTC
>TRBD1|TRBV19|TRBJ1-5|once
CASRNLRTGGISSQHF
TGTGCCAGTAGAAACCTAAGGACAGGGGGCATCTCGTCCCAGCATTTT
>TRBD1|TRBV5-1|TRBJ1-2|NA
CASSLANLQGPIYGYTF
TGCGCCAGCAGCTTGGCCAACCTACAGGGGCCCATCTATGGCTACACCTTC
>NA|TRBV5-1|TRBJ1-5|NA
CASSLSGPGPQHF
TGCGCCAGCAGCTTGTCAGGGCCAGGGCCCCAGCATTTT
>NA|TRBV11-2|TRBJ1-1|NA
CASSLGGVYTEAFF
TGTGCCAGCAGCTTAGGAGGGGTATACACTGAAGCTTTCTTT
>TRBD1|TRBV9|TRBJ1-3|NA
CASTVGQGYSGNTIYF
TGTGCCAGCACCGTGGGACAGGGGTACTCTGGAAACACCATATATTTT
>TRBD1|TRBV30|TRBJ1-6|NA
CAWQTGGLYNSPLHF
TGTGCCTGGCAGACAGGGGGCCTTTATAATTCACCCCTCCACTTT
>TRBD1|TRBV6-1|TRBJ1-3|NA
CASSEEGQGSF
TGTGCCAGCAGTGAAGAGGGACAGGGGTCCTTT
>TRBD2|TRBV6-6|TRBJ2-3|NA
CASSFPSGVIGHTQYF
TGTGCCAGCAGTTTCCCTAGCGGGGTGATAGGGCATACGCAGTATTTT
>NA|TRBV7-9|TRBJ1-2|NA
CASSSEGGYGYTF
TGTGCCAGCAGCTCGGAGGGGGGATATGGCTACACCTTC
>NA|TRBV10-3|TRBJ1-4|NA
CAISESTGEYEKLFF
TGTGCCATCAGTGAGTCGACAGGCGAGTATGAAAAACTGTTTTTT
>NA|TRBV5-4|TRBJ2-2|NA
CASSLGTRAGELFF
TGTGCCAGCAGCTTGGGGACGAGGGCCGGGGAGCTGTTTTTT
>TRBD2|TRBV4-3|TRBJ2-3|NA
CASSQEPLRLAGSTDTQYF
TGCGCCAGCAGCCAAGAACCCCTCCGACTAGCGGGGAGCACAGATACGCAGTATTTT
>NA|TRBV6-1|TRBJ1-2|NA
CASSELHGQGKTNYGYTF
TGTGCCAGCAGTGAACTGCACGGGCAGGGGAAGACTAACTATGGCTACACCTTC
>NA|TRBV7-9|TRBJ1-2|NA
CASSLGGTPERGGYTF
TGTGCCAGCAGCTTAGGGGGGACACCCGAGAGAGGAGGCTACACCTTC
>NA|TRBV19|TRBJ2-3|NA
CASSIAPGAAQGTQYF
TGTGCCAGTAGTATAGCCCCTGGGGCCGCCCAAGGTACGCAGTATTTT
>NA|TRBV19|TRBJ2-1|NA
CASSIDVGGSYNEQFF
TGTGCCAGTAGTATAGATGTAGGTGGCAGCTACAATGAGCAGTTCTTC
>NA|TRBV19|TRBJ1-5|NA
CASSWTVRNQPQHF
TGTGCCAGTAGCTGGACAGTCCGCAATCAGCCCCAGCATTTT
>NA|TRBV30|TRBJ2-3|NA
CAWRAGSADTQYF
TGTGCCTGGAGGGCGGGGTCGGCAGATACGCAGTATTTT
>NA|TRBV7-2|TRBJ2-7|NA
CASSASRLVYEQYF
TGTGCCAGCAGCGCCTCTAGACTAGTCTACGAGCAGTACTTC
>TRBD1|TRBV11-2|TRBJ1-4|NA
CASSLDGQEGEKLFF
TGTGCCAGCAGCTTAGACGGACAGGAGGGCGAAAAACTGTTTTTT
>NA|TRBV29-1|TRBJ1-3|NA
CSVAGNTGNTIYF
TGCAGCGTAGCCGGGAACACTGGAAACACCATATATTTT
>NA|TRBV27|TRBJ2-3|NA
CASNPGVYADTQYF
TGTGCCAGCAACCCGGGGGTCTATGCGGATACGCAGTATTTT
>NA|TRBV11-1|TRBJ1-2|once
CASSQGGLDGYTF
TGTGCCAGCAGTCAAGGGGGGTTGGATGGCTACACCTTC
>NA|TRBV7-2|TRBJ2-5|NA
CASSMDRFQETQYF
TGTGCCAGCAGCATGGACAGATTCCAAGAGACCCAGTACTTC
>NA|TRBV5-1|TRBJ1-1|NA
CASSWTGTVSEAFF
TGCGCCAGCAGCTGGACTGGGACGGTCTCTGAAGCTTTCTTT
>NA|TRBV6-6|TRBJ2-7|NA
CASSTNRDDEQYF
TGTGCCAGCAGTACAAACAGGGACGACGAGCAGTACTTC
>TRBD1|TRBV19|TRBJ1-6|NA
CASRQTGESPLHF
TGTGCCAGTAGACAGACAGGGGAATCACCCCTCCACTTT
>NA|TRBV13|TRBJ2-5|NA
CASSAPPGTQYF
TGTGCCAGCAGCGCCCCCCCAGGGACCCAGTACTTC